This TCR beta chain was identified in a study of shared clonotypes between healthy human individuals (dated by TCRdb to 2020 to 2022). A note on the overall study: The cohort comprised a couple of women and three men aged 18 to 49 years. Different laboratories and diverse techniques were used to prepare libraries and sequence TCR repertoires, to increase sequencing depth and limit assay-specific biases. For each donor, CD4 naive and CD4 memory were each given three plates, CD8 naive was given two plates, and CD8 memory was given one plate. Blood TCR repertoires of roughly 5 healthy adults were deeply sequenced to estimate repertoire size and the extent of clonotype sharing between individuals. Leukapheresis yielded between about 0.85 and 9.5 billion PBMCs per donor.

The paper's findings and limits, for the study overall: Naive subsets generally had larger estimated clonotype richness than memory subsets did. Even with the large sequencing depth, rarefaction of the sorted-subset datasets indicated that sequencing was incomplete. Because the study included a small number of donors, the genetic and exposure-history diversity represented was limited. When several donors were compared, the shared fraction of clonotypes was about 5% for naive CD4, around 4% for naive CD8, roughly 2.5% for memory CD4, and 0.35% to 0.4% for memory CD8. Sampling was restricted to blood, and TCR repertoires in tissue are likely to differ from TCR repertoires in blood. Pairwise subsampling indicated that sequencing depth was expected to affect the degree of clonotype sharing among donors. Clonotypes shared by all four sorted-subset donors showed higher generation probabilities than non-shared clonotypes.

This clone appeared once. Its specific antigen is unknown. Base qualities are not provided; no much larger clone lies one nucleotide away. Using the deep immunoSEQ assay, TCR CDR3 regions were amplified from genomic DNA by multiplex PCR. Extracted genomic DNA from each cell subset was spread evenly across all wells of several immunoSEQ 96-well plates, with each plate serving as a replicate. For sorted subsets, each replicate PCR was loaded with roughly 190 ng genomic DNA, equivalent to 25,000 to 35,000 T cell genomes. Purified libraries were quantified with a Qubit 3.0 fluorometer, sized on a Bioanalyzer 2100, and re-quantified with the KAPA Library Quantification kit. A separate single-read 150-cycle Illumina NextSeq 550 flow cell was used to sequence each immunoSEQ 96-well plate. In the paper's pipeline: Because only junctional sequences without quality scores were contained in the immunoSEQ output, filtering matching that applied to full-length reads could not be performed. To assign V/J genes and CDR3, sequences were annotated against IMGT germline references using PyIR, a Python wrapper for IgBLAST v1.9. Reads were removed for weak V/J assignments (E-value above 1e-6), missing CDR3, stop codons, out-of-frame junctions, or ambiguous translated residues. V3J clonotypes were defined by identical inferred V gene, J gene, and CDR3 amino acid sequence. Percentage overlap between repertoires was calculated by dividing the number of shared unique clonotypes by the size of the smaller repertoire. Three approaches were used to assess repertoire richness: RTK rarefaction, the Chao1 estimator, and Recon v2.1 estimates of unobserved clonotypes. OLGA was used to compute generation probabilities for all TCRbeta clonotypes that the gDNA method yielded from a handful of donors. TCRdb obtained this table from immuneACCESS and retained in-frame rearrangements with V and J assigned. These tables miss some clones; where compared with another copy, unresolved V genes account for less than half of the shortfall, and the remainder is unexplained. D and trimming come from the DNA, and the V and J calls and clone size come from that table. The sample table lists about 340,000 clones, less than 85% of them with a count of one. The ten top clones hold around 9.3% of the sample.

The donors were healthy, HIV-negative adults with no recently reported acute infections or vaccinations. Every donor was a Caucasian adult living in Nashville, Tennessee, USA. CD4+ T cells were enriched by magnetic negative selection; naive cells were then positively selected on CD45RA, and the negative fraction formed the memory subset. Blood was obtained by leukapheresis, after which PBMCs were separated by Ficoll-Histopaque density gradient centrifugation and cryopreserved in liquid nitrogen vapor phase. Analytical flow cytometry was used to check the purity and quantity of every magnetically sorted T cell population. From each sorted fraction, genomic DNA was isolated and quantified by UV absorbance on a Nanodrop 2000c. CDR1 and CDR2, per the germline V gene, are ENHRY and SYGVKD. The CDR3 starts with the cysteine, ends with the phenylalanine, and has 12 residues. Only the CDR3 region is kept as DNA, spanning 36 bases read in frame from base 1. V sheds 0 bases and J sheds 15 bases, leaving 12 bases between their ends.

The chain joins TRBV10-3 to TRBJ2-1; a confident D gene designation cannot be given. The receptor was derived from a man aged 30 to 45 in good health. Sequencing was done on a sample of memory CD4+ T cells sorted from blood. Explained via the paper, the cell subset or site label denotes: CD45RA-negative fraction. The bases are TGTGCCATCAGTGAGTCGAGCCAAACCCCGTTCTTC. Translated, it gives CAISESSQTPFF.